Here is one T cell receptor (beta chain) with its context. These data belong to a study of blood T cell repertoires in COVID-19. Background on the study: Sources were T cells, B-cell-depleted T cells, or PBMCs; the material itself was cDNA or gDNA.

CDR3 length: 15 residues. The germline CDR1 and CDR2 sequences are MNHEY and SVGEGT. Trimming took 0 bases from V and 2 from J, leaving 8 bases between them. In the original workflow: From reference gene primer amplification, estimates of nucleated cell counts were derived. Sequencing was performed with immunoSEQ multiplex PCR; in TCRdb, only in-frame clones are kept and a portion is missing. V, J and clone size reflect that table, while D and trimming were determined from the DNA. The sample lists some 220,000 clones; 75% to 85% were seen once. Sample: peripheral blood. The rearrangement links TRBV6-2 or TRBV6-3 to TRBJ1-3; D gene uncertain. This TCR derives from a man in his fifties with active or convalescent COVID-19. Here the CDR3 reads CASSYSIRAGNTIYF. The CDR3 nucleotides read TGTGCCAGCAGTTACTCGATACGGGCTGGAAACACCATATATTTT.